These T cell receptor beta chains were read from a single sample in a study of shared clonotypes between healthy human individuals. Libraries were prepared by immunoSEQ multiplex PCR; TCRdb keeps only in-frame clonotypes and omits some of them. This sample has about 1 million clones, with more than 65% found just once. Material for sequencing was memory CD4+ T cells sorted from blood. Source of these receptors: a man between 18 and 35 years old in good health. The CDR3 runs from the conserved cysteine through the conserved F or W. A D gene is named only where the DNA matches it firmly. Clone size appears in some rows only: once, few, many, or a class for an expanded clone.

size	V	J	D	CDR3	DNA
few	TRBV30	TRBJ1-2	NA	CAWINKGQNGYTF	TGTGCCTGGATCAATAAAGGGCAGAATGGCTACACCTTC
NA	TRBV7-2	TRBJ2-6	NA	CASSRWGYGANVLTF	TGTGCCAGCAGCAGATGGGGTTATGGGGCCAACGTCCTGACTTTC
NA	TRBV11-3	TRBJ2-5	NA	CASSSAHGTQYF	TGTGCCAGCAGCTCGGCACACGGAACCCAGTACTTC
NA	TRBV11-2	TRBJ2-2	NA	CASSQSVSGTGELFF	TGTGCCAGCAGCCAAAGCGTGAGCGGCACCGGGGAGCTGTTTTTT
few	TRBV9	TRBJ2-2	NA	CASTLAPNTGELFF	TGTGCCAGCACGTTGGCGCCGAACACCGGGGAGCTGTTTTTT
NA	TRBV11-2	TRBJ1-1	TRBD1	CASSLGTGVYAFF	TGTGCCAGCAGCTTAGGGACAGGGGTTTACGCTTTCTTT
few	TRBV6-5	TRBJ2-7	TRBD2	CASSYLSGRGFYEQYF	TGTGCCAGCAGTTACCTTAGCGGGAGGGGATTCTACGAGCAGTACTTC
NA	TRBV7-3	TRBJ1-6	TRBD1	CASSLPGQGNNSPLHF	TGTGCCAGCAGCCTCCCGGGACAGGGGAACAATTCACCCCTCCACTTT
NA	TRBV6-1	TRBJ2-3	NA	CASSEVRADTQYF	TGTGCCAGCAGTGAAGTAAGGGCAGATACGCAGTATTTT
NA	TRBV6-1	TRBJ2-6	NA	CASRGAGANVLTF	TGTGCCAGCAGGGGGGCTGGGGCCAACGTCCTGACTTTC
NA	TRBV6-1	TRBJ1-1	NA	CASLGPRMNTEAFF	TGTGCCAGCCTTGGGCCAAGGATGAACACTGAAGCTTTCTTT
NA	TRBV5-1	TRBJ1-2	NA	CASSLSPDLYGYTF	TGCGCCAGCAGCTTGAGTCCGGATCTCTATGGCTACACCTTC
NA	TRBV9	TRBJ2-7	TRBD2	CASSAAGGHSYEQYF	TGTGCCAGCAGCGCGGCGGGAGGACACTCCTACGAGCAGTACTTC
NA	TRBV5-4	TRBJ2-3	NA	CASRLASTDTQYF	TGTGCCAGCAGACTAGCCTCCACAGATACGCAGTATTTT
once	TRBV6-1	TRBJ1-4	TRBD1	CASSERKGAEKLFF	TGTGCCAGCAGTGAAAGGAAGGGGGCTGAAAAACTGTTTTTT
few	TRBV6-5	TRBJ2-1	TRBD2	CASSKLTSEYNEQFF	TGTGCCAGCAGTAAACTGACTAGCGAGTACAATGAGCAGTTCTTC
many	TRBV27	TRBJ1-3	TRBD1	CASSRDRDGNTIYF	TGTGCCAGCAGTCGGGACAGGGATGGAAACACCATATATTTT